These 28 T cell receptor beta chains were all obtained from the same sample, sequenced in a study of blood T cell repertoires in COVID-19. Clones were sequenced by immunoSEQ multiplex PCR, and TCRdb holds only the in-frame ones, with some missing. Of about 97,000 clones in the sample, just under 95% were seen once. What was sequenced was peripheral blood. Receptor source: a woman between 45 and 65 years old with COVID-19, enrolled during active disease.

This chain uses TRBV19 with TRBJ2-3; 10 bases align to TRBD2. This CDR3 has 17 residues. The germline V gene has CDR1 LNHDA and CDR2 SQIVND (reference sequence). J gave up 1 base and V 2 bases, and 6 bases lay outside the gene matches. The CDR3 sequence: CASSISGGAVGTDTQYF. CDR3 coding DNA: TGTGCCAGTAGTATAAGCGGGGGGGCAGTAGGCACAGATACGCAGTATTTT.

The chain employs TRBV7-8 and TRBJ1-1, with D perhaps TRBD1 (5 bases). Germline-derived CDR1 and CDR2 are SGHVS and FQNEAQ. Trimming took off 2 bases at V and 3 bases at J, with 19 bases between the two ends. This CDR3 has 17 residues. The CDR3 sequence: CASSLNGLEKGYTEAFF. For the CDR3, the DNA is TGTGCCAGCAGCTTAAATGGGCTGGAGAAGGGGTACACTGAAGCTTTCTTT. The full variable domain, rest sourced from reference TRBV7-8 and TRBJ1-1, is GAGVSQSPRYKVAKRGQDVALRCDPISGHVSLFWYQQALGQGPEFLTYFQNEAQLDKSGLPSDRFFAERPEGSVSTLKIQRTQQEDSAVYLCASSLNGLEKGYTEAFFGQGTRLTVV.

The chain links TRBV9 to TRBJ2-1; D perhaps matches TRBD2 (6 bases). The length of the CDR3 is 15 residues. The germline CDR1 and CDR2 sequences are SGDLS and YYNGEE. V lost 4 bases and J 10 bases, leaving 21 bases between the germline ends. The CDR3: CASSTAGSKSGEQFF. The DNA for the CDR3 is TGTGCCAGCAGCACCGCCGGGAGCAAGTCGGGCGAGCAGTTCTTC.

V is TRBV3-1 (or the pseudogene TRBV3-2) and J is TRBJ1-2; the D is unclear. Trimming left V 0 bases short and J 3 bases short, with 5 bases between. This CDR3 has 13 residues. Germline values: CDR1 LGHDT, CDR2 YNNKEL (reference sequence). CDR3 amino acids: CASSQDPYYGYTF. In DNA form, the CDR3 reads TGTGCCAGCAGCCAAGACCCTTACTATGGCTACACCTTC.

The rearrangement joins TRBV7-8 to TRBJ1-3; D unresolved. Germline V gene lookup returns CDR1 SGHVS and CDR2 FQNEAQ. The V and J ends lost 1 base and 0 bases respectively, with 4 bases between them. This CDR3 comprises 14 residues. The CDR3, as DNA: TGTGCCAGCAGCTTAGTATACTCTGGAAACACCATATATTTT. Amino acid sequence: CASSLVYSGNTIYF.

The sample holds one count of this clone. V and J are TRBV10-3 and TRBJ1-2; TRBD1 matches 10 bases. Trimming removed 7 bases from V and 8 bases from J; junction bases left unmatched: 4. The germline V gene encodes CDR1 ENHRY and CDR2 SYGVKD. The CDR3 sequence is 12 residues long. The CDR3 nucleotides read TGTGCCATCAAAGGACAGGGGGAGGGCTACACCTTC. Translating gives CAIKGQGEGYTF.

The CDR3 DNA is TGCGCCAGCAGCCCCCCGGGACTGCAAGAGACCCAGTACTTC. Translated, it gives CASSPPGLQETQYF. The chain carries TRBV5-1 and TRBJ2-5, with a weak D call TRBD2 (6 bases). The germline CDR1 and CDR2 sequences are SGHRS and YFSETQ. This CDR3 has 14 amino acids. V was trimmed by 4 bases and J by 2 bases, leaving 12 bases between them.

CDR3 sequence (DNA): TGCAGCGTCGGGACTTCGGGCACAGATACGCAGTATTTT. It translates to CSVGTSGTDTQYF. The V and J genes are TRBV29-1 and TRBJ2-3; maybe TRBD2 (6 bases). Germline V gene data show CDR1 as SQVTM and CDR2 as ANQGSEA. V was cut by 6 bases and J by 1 base, with 11 bases left in between. CDR3 size: 13 residues.

This rearrangement joins TRBV19 to TRBJ1-5, with TRBD1 matching over 8 bases. The CDR3 extends over 15 amino acids. V shed 5 bases and J 4 bases; nucleotides not matched to a gene: 7. Germline V gene lookup returns CDR1 LNHDA and CDR2 SQIVND (reference sequence). The CDR3 region has the DNA TGTGCCAGTAGTTCCCGGGACAGGAAAAATCAGCCCCAGCATTTT. Translation: CASSSRDRKNQPQHF.

V usage is TRBV11-2 and J usage is TRBJ2-7, with D uncertain. The length of the CDR3 is 12 residues. Per germline, CDR1 SGHAT and CDR2 FQNNGV. The ends were cut back, 3 bases at V and 7 bases at J, with 10 bases in the middle. The CDR3 nucleotides are TGTGCCAGCAGCTTGCCCTCGGTGGAGCAGTACTTC. It specifies CASSLPSVEQYF. The entire variable domain, with the rest obtained from reference TRBV11-2 and TRBJ2-7, is as follows: EAGVAQSPRYKIIEKRQSVAFWCNPISGHATLYWYQQILGQGPKLLIQFQNNGVVDDSQLPKDRFSAERLKGVDSTLKIQPAKLEDSAVYLCASSLPSVEQYFGPGTRLTVT.

With regard to this clone: A much larger clone is a single base away; this may be a read error. V and J are TRBV28 and TRBJ1-6, with 9 bases that match TRBD1. After removal of 6 bases from V and 9 bases from J, the junction contained 3 bases not matched to a gene. Looked up from germline, CDR1 is MDHEN and CDR2 is SYDVKM. This CDR3 is built from 13 residues. This chain's CDR3 is CASSRDRVSPLHF. Here the CDR3 DNA reads TGTGCCAGCAGCCGGGACAGGGTTTCACCCCTCCACTTT. Variable domain in full (rest from reference TRBV28 and TRBJ1-6): DVKVTQSSRYLVKRTGEKVFLECVQDMDHENMFWYRQDPGLGLRLIYFSYDVKMKEKGDIPEGYSVSREKKERFSLILESASTNQTSMYLCASSRDRVSPLHFGNGTRLTVT.

The genes are TRBV6-2 or TRBV6-3 and TRBJ1-1, with 10 bases identical to TRBD1. CDR3 length equals 18 residues. From germline, CDR1 is MNHEY and CDR2 SVGEGT. V lost 2 bases, J lost 2 bases, and 11 bases stayed unmatched. The DNA for the CDR3 is TGTGCCAGCAGTTACCCCCGCGGACAGGGGGGGTTAAACACTGAAGCTTTCTTT. As protein: CASSYPRGQGGLNTEAFF.

The chain combines TRBV5-4 with TRBJ2-1, with TRBD2 as a possible D gene (7 bases). V lost 1 base, J lost 6 bases, and 23 bases lay in between. The CDR3 covers 18 residues. The V gene's germline CDR1 is SGHNT and CDR2 YYREEE (reference sequence). The CDR3 loop reads CASSLPGTSRGASNEQFF. The CDR3 coding sequence is TGTGCCAGCAGCTTGCCCGGGACTTCTCGGGGGGCAAGCAATGAGCAGTTCTTC.

The chain joins TRBV7-2 to TRBJ1-6; D is perhaps TRBD1 (5 bases). Trimming left V 0 bases short and J 10 bases short, with 13 bases between. CDR1 and CDR2 (germline): SGHTA, FQGNSA. The length of the CDR3 is 15 residues. Here the CDR3 DNA reads TGTGCCAGCAGCTTAGCGGGGCGGGGAAAATCACCCCTCCACTTT. This encodes CASSLAGRGKSPLHF. Full variable domain (rest looked up from reference TRBV7-2 and TRBJ1-6): GAGVSQSPSNKVTEKGKDVELRCDPISGHTALYWYRQSLGQGLEFLIYFQGNSAPDKSGLPSDRFSAERTGGSVSTLTIQRTQQEDSAVYLCASSLAGRGKSPLHFGNGTRLTVT.

The chain has TRBV10-3 and TRBJ2-3, with TRBD2 matching 8 bases. V lost 11 bases and J lost 3; bases outside the gene matches: 7. The CDR3 is 13 residues long. The germline gives CDR1 ENHRY, CDR2 SYGVKD. The CDR3: CASSGTSTDTQYF. DNA for the CDR3: TGTGCCTCCTCCGGGACTAGTACAGATACGCAGTATTTT.

The chain combines TRBV2 with TRBJ1-3; D is ambiguous. Germline V gene data show CDR1 as SNHLY and CDR2 as FYNNEI. V was cut by 5 bases and J by 0 bases, with 14 bases left in between. The CDR3 is 16 residues long. CDR3 residues: CASSSTRLVSGNTIYF. CDR3 nucleotide sequence: TGTGCCAGCAGTTCTACTAGACTCGTCTCTGGAAACACCATATATTTT.

The rearrangement links TRBV28 to TRBJ1-3, with D unresolved. The length of the CDR3 is 16 residues. V lost 2 bases, J lost 1 base, and 12 bases lay in between. Looked up from germline, CDR1 is MDHEN and CDR2 is SYDVKM. CDR3 sequence (DNA): TGTGCCAGCAGTTTAGGGAGGATCCTGTCTGGAAACACCATATATTTT. This gives the protein CASSLGRILSGNTIYF.

This clone was counted only a few times. This chain connects TRBV4-1 to TRBJ1-2; 10 bases are shared with TRBD1. The length of the CDR3 is 19 residues. CDR1 is MGHRA, CDR2 YSYEKL, per germline. Trimming at V came to 0 bases and at J to 6 bases, leaving 16 bases not matched to a gene. CDR3 DNA: TGCGCCAGCAGCCAAGATCCCTTGAGAGGGACAGGGGCTTACGATGGCTACACCTTC. This codes for CASSQDPLRGTGAYDGYTF.

The CDR3 protein is CAGRGTGVSEQYF. The CDR3 bases are TGTGCCGGCCGAGGGACAGGGGTTTCCGAGCAGTACTTC. This chain uses TRBV2 with TRBJ2-7; 10 bases match TRBD1. With V trimmed by 11 bases and J by 6 bases, 10 bases remained unmatched. CDR3 length: 13 residues. Germline-derived CDR1 and CDR2 are SNHLY and FYNNEI.

The chain recombines TRBV5-5 with TRBJ1-4; the D gene is possibly TRBD1 (5 bases). This CDR3 is 15 amino acids long. CDR1 SGHKS and CDR2 YYEKEE come from the germline V gene (reference sequence). Trimming stripped 1 base from V and 7 bases from J, with 14 bases between. Written as DNA, the CDR3 is TGTGCCAGCAGCTTGCAGGGCAGGGTTGCTGAAAAACTGTTTTTT. Translating it yields CASSLQGRVAEKLFF.

This chain uses TRBV6-5 with TRBJ1-1, with a tentative D call TRBD1 (6 bases). Germline V gene sequence: CDR1 MNHEY, CDR2 SVGAGI. V lost 4 bases, J lost 3 bases, and 9 bases lay in between. There are 13 residues in the CDR3. The CDR3 DNA sequence: TGTGCCAGCAGTTCGGACAGCTACACTGAAGCTTTCTTT. Translating it yields CASSSDSYTEAFF.

The rearrangement links TRBV12-2 to TRBJ1-4; the D call in the table, TRBD1, was not verified against the DNA. TRBV12-2 is a pseudogene segment. This CDR3 is 19 amino acids long. The CDR3 coding sequence is TGTGCAAGTCGCTCCGCTTTCATTAGGACACCAAGTGGGATGGAAAAACTGTTTTTT. As protein: CASRSAFIRTPSGMEKLFF.

The rearrangement links TRBV3-1 (or the pseudogene TRBV3-2) to TRBJ1-6, with TRBD1 matching over 7 bases. Germline V gives CDR1 LGHDT, CDR2 YNNKEL (reference sequence). The CDR3 length is 14 residues. The ends lost 2 bases at V and 8 bases at J; junction bases unmatched: 3. The CDR3 sequence: CASSQNRGYSPLHF. As DNA, the CDR3 is TGTGCCAGCAGCCAAAACAGGGGCTATTCACCCCTCCACTTT.

DNA for the CDR3: TGTGCCAGCAGTTCCGGGACAGGGGGCTCCTACGAGCAGTACTTC. Translating gives CASSSGTGGSYEQYF. J is TRBJ2-7 and V is TRBV27; 11 bases agree with TRBD1. The CDR3 has 15 amino acids. Unmatched junction bases numbered 2, after V lost 4 bases and J lost 0 bases. Germline CDR1 MNHEY, CDR2 SMNVEV (reference sequence).

The chain carries TRBV19 and TRBJ2-1; D possibly corresponds to TRBD1 (7 bases). CDR3 length equals 16 residues. Trimming left V 3 bases short and J 8 bases short, with 20 bases between. Looked up from germline, CDR1 is LNHDA and CDR2 is SQIVND (reference sequence). The DNA of the CDR3 is TGTGCCAGTAGTATGCGTCTGTGGCAGGGGGGCTATGAGCAGTTCTTC. It yields the protein CASSMRLWQGGYEQFF. Using reference TRBV19 and TRBJ2-1 for the parts outside the CDR3, the full variable domain is DGGITQSPKYLFRKEGQNVTLSCEQNLNHDAMYWYRQDPGQGLRLIYYSQIVNDFQKGDIAEGYSVSREKKESFPLTVTSAQKNPTAFYLCASSMRLWQGGYEQFFGPGTRLTVL.

The chain uses TRBV2 and TRBJ1-1; TRBD1 matches at 8 bases. The CDR3 sequence is 15 residues long. Per the germline V gene, CDR1 is SNHLY and CDR2 is FYNNEI. V dropped 6 bases and J dropped 6; count of bases not matched to a gene: 12. The CDR3, as DNA: TGTGCCAGCAGGGCACCGGGACAGGTAATTTCTGAAGCTTTCTTT. Translation: CASRAPGQVISEAFF. The full variable domain, with the rest looked up from reference TRBV2 and TRBJ1-1, is EPEVTQTPSHQVTQMGQEVILRCVPISNHLYFYWYRQILGQKVEFLVSFYNNEISEKSEIFDDQFSVERPDGSNFTLKIRSTKLEDSAMYFCASRAPGQVISEAFFGQGTRLTVV.

The V call is TRBV14, the J call TRBJ1-2; TRBD1 aligns across 8 bases. With V trimmed by 4 bases and J by 7 bases, 8 bases remained unmatched. The germline V gene encodes CDR1 SGHDN and CDR2 FVKESK. CDR3 length: 14 amino acids. CDR3 sequence (DNA): TGTGCCAGCAGCCCTAGGCAGGGGGCCTTTGGCTACACCTTC. Amino acids: CASSPRQGAFGYTF.

The gene calls are TRBV5-6 and TRBJ2-5; 10 bases map to TRBD2. The CDR3 is 15 residues long. Unmatched junction bases numbered 7, after V lost 4 bases and J lost 4 bases. CDR1 and CDR2 from the germline V gene are SGHDT and YYEEEE. The DNA for the CDR3 is TGTGCCAGCAGCGCCTTTCAGCGGGGGGGAGAGACCCAGTACTTC. Residues: CASSAFQRGGETQYF.